Below are 8 T cell receptor beta chains sequenced from a single sample in a study of Ad26.COV2.S vaccination and SARS-CoV-2 variants. The sample's treatment: some 19 received Ad26.COV2.S at low or high dose, single or two shots; about 5 received placebo; per-sample allocation not given. It was on day 63 after the first vaccine or placebo injection that samples were taken. Clones were read by immunoSEQ multiplex PCR, and TCRdb kept only the in-frame ones, dropping some. Found here are 440,000 or so clones, nearly 90% of them singletons; the top ten hold more than 1.5%. The sequencing here drew on peripheral blood, taken in a trial of Ad26.COV2.S vaccine versus placebo. Every receptor here comes from a person aged 18-60 years who received the Ad26.COV2.S COVID-19 vaccine or a placebo.

V is TRBV6-5 and J is TRBJ1-1, with a possible D match to TRBD1 (5 bases). This CDR3 contains 15 residues. Germline-derived CDR1 and CDR2 are MNHEY and SVGAGI. The V end lost 0 bases, the J end lost 0 bases, and 8 bases lay between the germline ends. CDR3 loop: CASSYSTGLNTEAFF. CDR3 DNA: TGTGCCAGCAGTTACTCTACAGGCCTGAACACTGAAGCTTTCTTT.

This rearrangement joins TRBV5-6 to TRBJ1-2; a possible D gene is TRBD1 (5 bases). Germline V CDR1 and CDR2: SGHDT, YYEEEE. The CDR3 sequence is 15 residues long. Trimming pared 3 bases from V and 6 bases from J, leaving 18 bases between. DNA for the CDR3: TGTGCCAGCAGCTCATCGTTTACGGGGACGCATGGCTACACCTTC. It specifies CASSSSFTGTHGYTF.

Only a few counts were recorded for this clone. DNA for the CDR3: TGTGCCAGCAGTTTCAAGGACAGGGGGCACAGCGGGGACTCCTACGAGCAGTACTTC. This translates into CASSFKDRGHSGDSYEQYF. This chain connects TRBV28 to TRBJ2-7, with 11 positions matching TRBD1. The CDR3 runs 19 residues. J lost 0 bases, V lost 3 bases, and 13 bases had no gene match. CDR1 is MDHEN, CDR2 SYDVKM, per germline.

This rearrangement joins TRBV6-1 to TRBJ1-2, with D perhaps matching TRBD1 (5 bases). The V end was cut by 2 bases, the J end by 3 bases, with 16 bases between. CDR1 and CDR2 (germline): MNHNS, SASEGT. The CDR3 has 16 amino acids. The CDR3 bases are TGTGCCAGCAGTGAACCCCACCGGGGGAGCGACTATGGCTACACCTTC. It translates to CASSEPHRGSDYGYTF.

This sequence joins TRBV19 and TRBJ2-1; no clear D gene. Trimming cost V 1 base and J 9 bases, with 4 bases left between them. Per germline, CDR1 LNHDA and CDR2 SQIVND (reference sequence). This CDR3 contains 11 residues. CDR3 protein: CASSIGLEQFF. The CDR3 coding sequence is TGTGCCAGTAGTATAGGGCTTGAGCAGTTCTTC.

J is TRBJ2-5 and V is TRBV11-1; 7 nucleotides match TRBD2. The CDR3 is 16 residues long. Germline assignment: CDR1 SGHAT and CDR2 FQDESV (reference sequence). Trimming at V came to 5 bases and at J to 3 bases, leaving 12 bases not matched to a gene. CDR3: CASSRYRTSSEETQYF. CDR3 coding DNA: TGTGCCAGCAGCCGCTACCGGACTAGTTCTGAAGAGACCCAGTACTTC.

This clone was observed a few times. Other nucleotide sequences from this sample produce the same CDR3. The CDR3 reads CASSPDRGGNQPQHF. CDR3 sequence (DNA): TGTGCCAGCAGTCCAGACAGGGGAGGCAATCAGCCCCAGCATTTT. The chain uses TRBV6-5 and TRBJ1-5; 8 bases match TRBD1. The CDR3 runs to 15 residues. The junction had 5 bases not matched to a gene; V was cut back by 5 bases and J by 2 bases. Looked up from germline, CDR1 is MNHEY and CDR2 is SVGAGI.

This clone occurred a few times. The rearrangement uses TRBV7-2 and TRBJ1-6; no clear D. CDR3 length equals 15 residues. Germline-derived CDR1 and CDR2 are SGHTA and FQGNSA. Trimming shortened V by 1 base and J by 8 bases, and 12 bases separated the two germline ends. Written as DNA, the CDR3 is TGTGCCAGCAGCTTAGATCCCAGAAGGGATTCACCCCTCCACTTT. It encodes CASSLDPRRDSPLHF.